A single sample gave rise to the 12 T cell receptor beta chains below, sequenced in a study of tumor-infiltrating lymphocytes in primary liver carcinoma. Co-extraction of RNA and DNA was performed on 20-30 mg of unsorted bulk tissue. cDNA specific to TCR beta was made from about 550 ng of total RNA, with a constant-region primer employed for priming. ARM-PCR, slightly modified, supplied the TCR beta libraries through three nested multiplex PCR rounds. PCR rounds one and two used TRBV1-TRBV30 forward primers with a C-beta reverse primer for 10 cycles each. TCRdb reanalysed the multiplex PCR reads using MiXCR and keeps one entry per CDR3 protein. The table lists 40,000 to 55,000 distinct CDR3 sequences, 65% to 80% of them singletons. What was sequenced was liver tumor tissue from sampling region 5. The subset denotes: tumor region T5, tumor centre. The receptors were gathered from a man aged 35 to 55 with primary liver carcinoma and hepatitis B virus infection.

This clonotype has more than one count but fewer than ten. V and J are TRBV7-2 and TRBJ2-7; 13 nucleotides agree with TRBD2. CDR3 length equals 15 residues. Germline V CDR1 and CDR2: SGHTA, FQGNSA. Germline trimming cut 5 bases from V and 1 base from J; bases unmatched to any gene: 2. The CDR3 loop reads CASSVGLAGSYEQYF. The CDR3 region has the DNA TGTGCCAGCAGCGTGGGACTAGCGGGATCCTACGAGCAGTACTTC.

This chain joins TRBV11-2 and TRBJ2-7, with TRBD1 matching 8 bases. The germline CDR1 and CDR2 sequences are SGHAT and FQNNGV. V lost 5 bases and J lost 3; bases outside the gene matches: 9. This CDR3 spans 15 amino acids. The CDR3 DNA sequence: TGTGCCAGCAGCCCCCGGACAGGGTACGTCTACGAGCAGTACTTC. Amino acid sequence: CASSPRTGYVYEQYF.

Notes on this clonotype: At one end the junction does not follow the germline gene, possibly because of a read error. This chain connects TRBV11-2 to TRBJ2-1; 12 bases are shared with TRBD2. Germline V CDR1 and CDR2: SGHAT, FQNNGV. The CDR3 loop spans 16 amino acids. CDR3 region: CADSFRLAGDFNEQSF. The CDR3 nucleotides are TGTGCCGACAGCTTTCGACTAGCGGGAGATTTCAATGAGCAGTCCTTC. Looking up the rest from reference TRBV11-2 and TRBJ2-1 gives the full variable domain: EAGVAQSPRYKIIEKRQSVAFWCNPISGHATLYWYQQILGQGPKLLIQFQNNGVVDDSQLPKDRFSAERLKGVDSTLKIQPAKLEDSAVYLCADSFRLAGDFNEQSFGPGTRLTVL.

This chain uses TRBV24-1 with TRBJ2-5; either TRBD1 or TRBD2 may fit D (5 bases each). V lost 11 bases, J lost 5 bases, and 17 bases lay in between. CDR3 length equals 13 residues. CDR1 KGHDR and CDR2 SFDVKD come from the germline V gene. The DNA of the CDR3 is TGTGCCAACGGACGAGAGGGGTTGGAGACCCAGTACTTC. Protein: CANGREGLETQYF.

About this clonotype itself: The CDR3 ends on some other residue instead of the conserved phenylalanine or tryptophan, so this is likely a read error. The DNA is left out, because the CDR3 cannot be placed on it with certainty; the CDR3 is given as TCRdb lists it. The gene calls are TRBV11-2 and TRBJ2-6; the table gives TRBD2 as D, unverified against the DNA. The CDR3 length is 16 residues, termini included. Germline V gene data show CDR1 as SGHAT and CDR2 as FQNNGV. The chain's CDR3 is CASSLSRGRGANVLTL.

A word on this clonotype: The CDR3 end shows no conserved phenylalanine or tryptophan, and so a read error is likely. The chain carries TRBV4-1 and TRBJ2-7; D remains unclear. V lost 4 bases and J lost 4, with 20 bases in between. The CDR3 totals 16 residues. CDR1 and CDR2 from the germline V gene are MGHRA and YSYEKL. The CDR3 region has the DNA TGCGCCAGCAGCCCCGACCGGTCGAGCAGACCTTACGAGCAGTACATG. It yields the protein CASSPDRSSRPYEQYM.

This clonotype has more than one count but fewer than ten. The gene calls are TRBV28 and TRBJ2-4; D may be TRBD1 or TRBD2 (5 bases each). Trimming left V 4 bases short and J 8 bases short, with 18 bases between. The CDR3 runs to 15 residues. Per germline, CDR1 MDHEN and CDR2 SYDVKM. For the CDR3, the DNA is TGTGCCAGCAGTTCCCCTGCAGGGAGAAATGACATTCAGTACTTC. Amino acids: CASSSPAGRNDIQYF.

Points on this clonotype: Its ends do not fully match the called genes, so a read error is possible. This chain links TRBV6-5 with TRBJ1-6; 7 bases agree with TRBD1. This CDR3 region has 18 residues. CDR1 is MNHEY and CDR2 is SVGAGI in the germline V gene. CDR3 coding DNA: TGTGCCAGCACTTACTTTTCGGCAGGGGGCTCCTATAATTCACCCCTCCACTTT. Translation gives CASTYFSAGGSYNSPLHF.

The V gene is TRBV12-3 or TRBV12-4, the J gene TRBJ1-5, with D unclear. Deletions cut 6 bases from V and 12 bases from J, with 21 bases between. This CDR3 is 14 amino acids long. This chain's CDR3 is CASSPFRIDQFQHF. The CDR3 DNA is TGTGCCAGCAGCCCCTTCCGGATTGATCAGTTCCAGCATTTT.

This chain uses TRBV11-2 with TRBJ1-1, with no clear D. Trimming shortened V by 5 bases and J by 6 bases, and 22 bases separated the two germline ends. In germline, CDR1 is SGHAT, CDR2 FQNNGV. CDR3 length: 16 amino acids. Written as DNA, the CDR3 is TGTGCCAGCAGCCTCGATTTGTACGGAAGAGTCGCTGAAGCTTTCTTT. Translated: CASSLDLYGRVAEAFF. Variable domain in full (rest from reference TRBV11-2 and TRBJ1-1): EAGVAQSPRYKIIEKRQSVAFWCNPISGHATLYWYQQILGQGPKLLIQFQNNGVVDDSQLPKDRFSAERLKGVDSTLKIQPAKLEDSAVYLCASSLDLYGRVAEAFFGQGTRLTVV.

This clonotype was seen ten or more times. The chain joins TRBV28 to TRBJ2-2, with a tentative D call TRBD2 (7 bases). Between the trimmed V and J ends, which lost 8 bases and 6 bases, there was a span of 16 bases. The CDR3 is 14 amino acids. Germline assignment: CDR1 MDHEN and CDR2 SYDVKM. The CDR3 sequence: CASLGGQGAGELFF. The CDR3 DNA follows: TGTGCCAGCCTCGGGGGGCAGGGAGCCGGGGAGCTGTTTTTT. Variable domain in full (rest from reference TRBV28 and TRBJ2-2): DVKVTQSSRYLVKRTGEKVFLECVQDMDHENMFWYRQDPGLGLRLIYFSYDVKMKEKGDIPEGYSVSREKKERFSLILESASTNQTSMYLCASLGGQGAGELFFGEGSRLTVL.

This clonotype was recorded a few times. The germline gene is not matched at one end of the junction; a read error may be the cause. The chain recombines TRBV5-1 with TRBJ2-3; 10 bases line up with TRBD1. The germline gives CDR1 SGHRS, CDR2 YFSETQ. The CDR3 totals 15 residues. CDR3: CANSLGQGNGDTQYF. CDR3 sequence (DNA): TGCGCCAACAGCTTGGGACAGGGGAATGGAGATACGCAGTATTTT.